This passage covers 20 T cell receptor beta chains from one sample sequenced in a study of CD4 T cells in relation to SARS-CoV-2 and coronaviruses. The antigens for these receptors are not known. CD4+ T cells from unexposed donors were obtained before the COVID-19 pandemic (2011-2018). The cells were cultured for under 13 days before CD4+ T cells were isolated. Sequencing used immunoSEQ multiplex PCR; TCRdb keeps in-frame clones, though not all of them. This repertoire shows fewer than 25,000 clones, approximately 80% found once; its top ten account for around 11%. Material for sequencing was CD4+ T cells from PBMCs, cultured in vitro. These receptors were collected from a human donor in good health.

This clone is large within its sample. This chain uses TRBV6-5 with TRBJ2-2; D is ambiguous. Germline CDR1 and CDR2: MNHEY and SVGAGI. CDR3 length: 13 amino acids. Trimming took 8 bases from V and 10 from J, leaving 17 bases between them. CDR3 DNA sequence: TGTGCCAGCTCCCCTGGGGATTTGGAGGAGCTGTTTTTT. Protein product: CASSPGDLEELFF.

This clone was counted once. This chain connects TRBV28 to TRBJ1-2; D is ambiguous. CDR1 and CDR2 (germline): MDHEN, SYDVKM. Trimming took off 4 bases at V and 6 bases at J, with 9 bases between the two ends. This CDR3 contains 12 residues. CDR3 coding DNA: TGTGCCAGCAGTTCACAAGACGATGGCTACACCTTC. It encodes CASSSQDDGYTF.

This rearrangement joins TRBV6-5 to TRBJ2-7; possibly TRBD2 for D (6 bases). Germline CDR1 reads MNHEY; CDR2 reads SVGAGI. The CDR3 has 13 amino acids. V was cut by 5 bases and J by 7 bases, with 15 bases left in between. CDR3 protein: CASSPEGWGEQYF. In DNA form, the CDR3 reads TGTGCCAGCAGTCCGGAGGGCTGGGGGGAGCAGTACTTC.

J is TRBJ1-1 and V is TRBV19; no definite D call. CDR3 length: 13 residues. Germline lookup yields CDR1 LNHDA and CDR2 SQIVND (reference sequence). Trimming stripped 3 bases from V and 5 bases from J, with 10 bases between. CDR3 coding DNA: TGTGCCAGTAGTATTTTGACCTGGACTGAAGCTTTCTTT. Encoded protein: CASSILTWTEAFF.

This clone was seen more than once but under ten times. The CDR3 region has the DNA TGTGCCAGCAGCCCAGGGACTAGCGAGCCTAGGGGGGAGCAGTACTTC. Translation gives CASSPGTSEPRGEQYF. This sequence joins TRBV7-3 and TRBJ2-7; 10 nucleotides match TRBD2. With 5 bases clipped from V and 7 bases from J, the junction kept 14 bases outside the gene matches. This CDR3 has 16 amino acids. Germline V gene data show CDR1 as SGHTA and CDR2 as FQGTGA.

The genes are TRBV4-2 and TRBJ2-3; D is ambiguous. This CDR3 is built from 15 residues. V lost 0 bases and J lost 0, with 7 bases in between. Germline values: CDR1 LGHNA, CDR2 YNFKEQ. CDR3 protein: CASSQDRWSTDTQYF. CDR3 bases: TGTGCCAGCAGCCAAGATCGGTGGAGCACAGATACGCAGTATTTT.

The chain carries TRBV9 and TRBJ1-4, with D uncertain. Between the trimmed V and J ends, which lost 0 bases and 5 bases, there was a span of 17 bases. Germline V gene sequence: CDR1 SGDLS, CDR2 YYNGEE. The CDR3 has 17 residues. The CDR3 nucleotides are TGTGCCAGCAGCGTAGAGGCCGGCGCCCTGAAGAATGAAAAACTGTTTTTT. Translation gives CASSVEAGALKNEKLFF.

The CDR3 DNA sequence: TGTGCCAGCAGCCCCAGCGGACCTCGGGCCCTTGAAGCTTTCTTT. Its translation: CASSPSGPRALEAFF. This sequence joins TRBV7-2 and TRBJ1-1; D remains unclear. Deletions cut 5 bases from V and 7 bases from J, with 20 bases between. Looked up from germline, CDR1 is SGHTA and CDR2 is FQGNSA. This CDR3 has 15 residues.

The CDR3 DNA reads TGCGCCAGCAGCCACCCACATGGGGGCTACACCTTC. Translating gives CASSHPHGGYTF. The chain uses TRBV4-1 and TRBJ1-2; D unresolved. Germline assignment: CDR1 MGHRA and CDR2 YSYEKL. V lost 3 bases and J lost 8, with 10 bases in between. This CDR3 region has 12 residues.

The chain combines TRBV7-2 with TRBJ1-4, with D unclear. Germline-derived CDR1 and CDR2 are SGHTA and FQGNSA. The V gene lost 2 bases and the J gene lost 0 bases, with 7 bases spanning the gap. The CDR3 contains 15 residues. As DNA, the CDR3 is TGTGCCAGCAGCTTAACCCGGACAACTAATGAAAAACTGTTTTTT. It encodes CASSLTRTTNEKLFF.

V gene TRBV25-1 combines with J gene TRBJ1-1; D unresolved. Trimming cost V 7 bases and J 1 base, with 4 bases left between them. The CDR3 contains 11 residues. Germline V gene sequence: CDR1 MGHDK, CDR2 SYGVNS. For the CDR3, the DNA is TGTGCCAGCAAGCGGAACACTGAAGCTTTCTTT. It translates to CASKRNTEAFF.

This chain connects TRBV6-6 to TRBJ2-2; TRBD2 aligns across 7 bases. The CDR3 spans 15 residues. CDR1 MNHNY and CDR2 SVGAGI come from the germline V gene (reference sequence). V gave up 5 bases and J gave up 1 base; unmatched junction bases: 4. CDR3 nucleotide sequence: TGTGCCAGCAGTCCAGCGGGGCGGAACACCGGGGAGCTGTTTTTT. Translating it yields CASSPAGRNTGELFF.

The V gene is TRBV21-1, the J gene TRBJ2-4; TRBD1 is taken as the D call from the table, unchecked against the DNA. TRBV21-1 is shown as a pseudogene. This CDR3 contains 20 residues. The CDR3, as DNA: TGTGCCAGCAGACCCACCGGGACAGGGCTACCCTATTTAGCCAAAAACATTCAGTACTTC. This gives the protein CASRPTGTGLPYLAKNIQYF.

This chain connects TRBV9 to TRBJ1-1, with TRBD1 identical over 7 bases. The CDR3 sequence is 15 residues long. The germline V gene encodes CDR1 SGDLS and CDR2 YYNGEE. V lost 3 bases, J lost 4 bases, and 9 bases stayed unmatched. This CDR3 reads CASSATTGLGTEAFF. The CDR3 bases are TGTGCCAGCAGCGCCACGACAGGGCTTGGCACTGAAGCTTTCTTT.

The chain recombines TRBV7-8 with TRBJ2-3; the D gene is possibly TRBD1 (5 bases). CDR3 length: 15 amino acids. Germline V gene data show CDR1 as SGHVS and CDR2 as FQNEAQ. V lost 5 bases, J lost 6 bases, and 18 bases lay in between. CDR3 sequence reads: CASSRARVRLDTQYF. The CDR3 bases are TGTGCCAGCAGCCGGGCCAGGGTCCGGCTGGATACGCAGTATTTT.

This clone showed up just once. This chain uses TRBV10-3 with TRBJ2-3; possibly TRBD2 for D (7 bases). The germline gives CDR1 ENHRY, CDR2 SYGVKD. The CDR3 contains 15 residues. V lost 10 bases and J 5 bases, leaving 22 bases between the germline ends. This chain's CDR3 is CASRGAGASLDTQYF. The CDR3 region has the DNA TGTGCCAGCCGGGGCGCGGGGGCGTCGCTAGATACGCAGTATTTT.

V and J are TRBV5-1 and TRBJ2-6, with TRBD2 matching 8 bases. Germline trimming cut 2 bases from V and 4 bases from J; bases unmatched to any gene: 5. CDR3 size: 16 residues. Germline V lookup: CDR1 SGHRS, CDR2 YFSETQ. CDR3 nucleotide sequence: TGCGCCAGCAGCTTAAGCGGGAGTGCCGGGGCCAACGTCCTGACTTTC. Protein: CASSLSGSAGANVLTF.

V usage is TRBV5-1 and J usage is TRBJ2-1; no reliable D call. The ends were cut back, 6 bases at V and 1 base at J, with 14 bases in the middle. From germline, CDR1 is SGHRS and CDR2 YFSETQ. There are 15 residues in the CDR3. Written as DNA, the CDR3 is TGCGCCAGCAACGAGGTCCCCAGGTCCTACAATGAGCAGTTCTTC. It translates to CASNEVPRSYNEQFF.

This clone was seen a handful of times. The V and J genes are TRBV5-1 and TRBJ1-1; D not certain. The CDR3 has 14 residues. V shed 2 bases and J shed 0 bases, with 8 bases lying between them. Germline V gene lookup returns CDR1 SGHRS and CDR2 YFSETQ. DNA for the CDR3: TGCGCCAGCAGCTTAAGGCGTATGAACACTGAAGCTTTCTTT. Encoded protein: CASSLRRMNTEAFF.

The V call is TRBV6-5, the J call TRBJ1-2; D may be TRBD1 (6 bases). V was trimmed by 7 bases and J by 6 bases, leaving 21 bases between them. Germline V gene sequence: CDR1 MNHEY, CDR2 SVGAGI. CDR3 size: 15 residues. CDR3 loop: CASTQGQGLPDGYTF. CDR3 coding DNA: TGTGCCAGCACCCAGGGGCAGGGGCTCCCTGATGGCTACACCTTC.